The TCR beta chain described here comes from a study of T cell responses to AZD1222 COVID-19 vaccine. This clone showed up just once. The V gene's germline CDR1 is SEHNR and CDR2 FQNEAQ (reference sequence). The CDR3 is 13 amino acids. Trimming pared 5 bases from V and 5 bases from J, leaving 12 bases between. TCRdb keeps only in-frame clones here, not all; method: immunoSEQ multiplex PCR. The data hold more than 75,000 clones, with roughly nine tenths observed a single time. This chain uses TRBV7-9 with TRBJ1-1, with D perhaps TRBD1 (6 bases). This receptor was taken from an adult in good health. The specimen was peripheral blood, collected on day 0 of AZD1222 vaccination. CDR3 DNA: TGTGCCAGCAGCCCCACAGGGCCTACTGAAGCTTTCTTT. Translating gives CASSPTGPTEAFF.